This T cell receptor beta chain was obtained from a study of T cell responses to AZD1222 COVID-19 vaccine. Study-wide findings and caveats: Unmutated variant regions are reportedly the target of nearly half of TCRs that are spike-specific.

As to this clone: Its matching antigen is unknown.

J gave up 4 bases and V 2 bases, and 12 bases lay outside the gene matches. CDR1 and CDR2 from the germline V gene are LGHDT and YNNKEL (reference sequence). This CDR3 contains 19 residues. Produced via immunoSEQ multiplex PCR; TCRdb's table is partial and in-frame only. The table includes 150,000 or so clones, 85% to 95% detected once. V usage is TRBV3-1 (or the pseudogene TRBV3-2) and J usage is TRBJ2-7, with 15 bases fitting TRBD2. This clonotype was sampled from an adult in good health. Source: peripheral blood, taken on day 0 of AZD1222 vaccination. DNA for the CDR3: TGTGCCAGCAGCCAACCCTCCCGGACTAGCGGGGGGGCCGGATACGAGCAGTACTTC. Residues: CASSQPSRTSGGAGYEQYF.